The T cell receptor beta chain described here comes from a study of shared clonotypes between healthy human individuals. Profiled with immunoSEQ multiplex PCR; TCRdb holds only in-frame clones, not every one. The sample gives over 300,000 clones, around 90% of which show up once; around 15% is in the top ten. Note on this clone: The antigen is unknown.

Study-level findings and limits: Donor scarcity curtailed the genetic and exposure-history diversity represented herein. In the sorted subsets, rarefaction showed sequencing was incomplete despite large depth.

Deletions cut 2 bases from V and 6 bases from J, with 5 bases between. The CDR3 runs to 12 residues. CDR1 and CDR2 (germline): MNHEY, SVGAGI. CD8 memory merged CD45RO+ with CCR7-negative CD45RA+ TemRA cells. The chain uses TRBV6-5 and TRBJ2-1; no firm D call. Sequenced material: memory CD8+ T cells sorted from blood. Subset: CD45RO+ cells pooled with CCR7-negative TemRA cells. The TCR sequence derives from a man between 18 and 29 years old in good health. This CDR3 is CASSYGVNEQFF. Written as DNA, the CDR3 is TGTGCCAGCAGTTACGGCGTCAATGAGCAGTTCTTC.